Presented here are 20 T cell receptor beta chains from one specimen sequenced in a study of tissue T cells after allogeneic stem cell transplantation. This table comes from immunoSEQ multiplex PCR, and its TCRdb copy is limited to in-frame clones, with some not included. The sample carries 7,500 to 9,500 clones, over 40% recorded once. Time point indicated: mouse harvest day 7 after allogeneic transplant. Tail vein injection delivered 10^7 T-cell-depleted bone marrow cells and 10^6 splenic CD5+ T cells. The sample taken for sequencing was gut tissue. The receptors come from a female BALB/c mouse given C57BL/6 T cells with graft-versus-host disease after an allogeneic hematopoietic cell transplant.

This clone is labeled as medium-sized (0.01 to 0.1%). Gene names are mouse gene names. The sequenced fragment ends 1 residue before the CDR3 boundary, so the rest is inferred from the germline J gene. V usage is TRBV14 and J usage is TRBJ2-1, with 8 bases fitting TRBD1. CDR3 length: 14 residues. The germline V gene has CDR1 SGHDT and CDR2 FRDEAV. The V segment lost 3 bases and the J segment 7 bases; nucleotides outside the gene matches: 6. The CDR3 spells CASSSTGGRAEQFF. CDR3 DNA, as far as it was read: TGTGCCAGCAGTTCTACAGGGGGAAGAGCTGAGCAGTTC.

To note about this clone: Gene names are the mouse ones. The read stops 1 residue short of the end of the CDR3; the missing end is completed from the germline J gene. The V call is TRBV20, the J call TRBJ2-4; no firm D call. Looked up from germline, CDR1 is GFQATS and CDR2 is STVNSAI. CDR3 size: 13 residues. V was shortened by 0 bases and J by 1 base, with 5 bases between the two germline ends. The CDR3 here is CGAREWGQNTLYF. Partial CDR3 DNA: TGTGGTGCTAGGGAGTGGGGTCAAAACACCTTGTAC.

With regard to this clone: Germline and genes: mouse. The read falls 1 residue short of the CDR3 end, and the missing part is taken from the germline J gene. The chain has TRBV4 and TRBJ2-2; a weak D match, TRBD1 (6 bases). The CDR3 is made up of 14 amino acids. The ends were cut back, 4 bases at V and 1 base at J, with 7 bases in the middle. Looked up from germline, CDR1 is LGHDT and CDR2 is YNNKQL (reference sequence). CDR3 loop: CASSFRGNTGQLYF. The covered CDR3 bases are TGTGCCAGCAGCTTCAGGGGAAACACCGGGCAGCTCTAC.

Only one count was recorded for this clone. Gene and germline names: mouse. Read coverage stops 1 residue before the CDR3 terminus; the germline J gene supplies the remainder. The chain recombines TRBV31 with TRBJ2-2; 7 nucleotides match TRBD1. The CDR3 sequence is 14 residues long. Per germline, CDR1 GKSSPN and CDR2 SITVG. Trimming removed 3 bases from V and 2 bases from J; junction bases left unmatched: 3. CDR3 loop: CAWSRDSNTGQLYF. The CDR3 bases that were read are TGTGCCTGGAGCCGGGACAGCAACACCGGGCAGCTCTAC.

Notes on this clone: The gene names given are mouse names. The read finishes 1 residue shy of the CDR3 end, and the germline J gene is used to complete it. Other nucleotide sequences in the sample specify the same CDR3. The chain is built from TRBV26 and TRBJ1-4; D call uncertain. Trimming took 3 bases from V and 0 from J, leaving 5 bases between them. The CDR3 length is 14 residues. CDR1 is KGHPV and CDR2 is FQNQEV in the germline V gene (reference sequence). CDR3 bases read: TGTGCCAGCAGTCTACAGATTTCCAACGAAAGATTATTT. Translation gives CASSLQISNERLF. The full CDR3 protein is CASSLQISNERLFF.

This clone is labeled medium-sized (0.01 to 0.1%). Genes and germline come from the mouse. The read stops 1 residue short of the end of the CDR3; the missing end is completed from the germline J gene. The J gene is TRBJ2-5, the V gene TRBV14; 8 nucleotides agree with TRBD2. With V trimmed by 3 bases and J by 5 bases, 2 bases remained unmatched. CDR1 is SGHDT and CDR2 is FRDEAV in the germline V gene. The CDR3 is 13 residues long. The sequenced CDR3 bases are TGTGCCAGCAGTTGGGGGGGCGCAGACACCCAGTAC. Its protein is CASSWGGADTQY. The whole CDR3 protein reads CASSWGGADTQYF.

This clone is large within its sample. The germline and genes are mouse ones. Read coverage stops 1 residue before the CDR3 terminus; the germline J gene supplies the remainder. The chain is built from TRBV19 and TRBJ1-4; D is undetermined. Germline CDR1 and CDR2: FNHDT and SITEND (reference sequence). V was shortened by 4 bases and J by 0 bases, with 7 bases between the two germline ends. The CDR3 spans 14 residues. CDR3 bases read: TGTGCCAGCAGTTGGGCCTTTTCCAACGAAAGATTATTT. It encodes CASSWAFSNERLF. The whole CDR3 protein is CASSWAFSNERLFF.

This clone has just a few counts. The gene names given are mouse names. Read data end 1 residue before the CDR3 end; the end is taken from the germline J gene. The chain couples TRBV14 to TRBJ1-4; 7 bases agree with TRBD1. J was trimmed by 7 bases and V by 5 bases; bases with no gene match: 5. CDR1 is SGHDT and CDR2 is FRDEAV in the germline V gene. CDR3 length: 13 residues. The sequenced CDR3 bases are TGTGCCAGCAGCCAAACAGGGGTCGAAAGATTATTT. This translates into CASSQTGVERLF. The whole CDR3 is CASSQTGVERLFF.

A few counts support this clone. Mouse names are used for the genes. The CDR3 end is not reached by the read, which stops 1 residue before it; the germline J gene fills it in. This sequence joins TRBV16 and TRBJ1-4, with 9 bases identical to TRBD1. The germline V gene encodes CDR1 SGHSA and CDR2 FRNQAP. V shed 3 bases, J shed 11 bases, and the junction held 4 bases outside the gene matches. The CDR3 length is 13 residues. The CDR3 bases that were read are TGTGCAAGCAGCTTCGGCGGACAGGGGAGATTATTT. Translation: CASSFGGQGRLF. The CDR3 reads in full as CASSFGGQGRLFF.

As regards this clone: The germline and genes are mouse ones. The read is 1 residue too short to cover the CDR3 end, so that end is filled in from the germline J gene. The chain employs TRBV16 and TRBJ2-4; 13 nucleotides line up with TRBD2. Germline CDR1 is SGHSA and CDR2 is FRNQAP. Trimming cost V 5 bases and J 5 bases; bases outside gene matches: 4. The CDR3 has 15 residues. The CDR3 reads CASSTGTGGGNTLYF. The sequenced part of the CDR3 DNA is TGTGCAAGCAGCACCGGGACTGGGGGGGGAAACACCTTGTAC.

Remarks on this clone: The listed genes are named as in mouse. Read data end 1 residue before the CDR3 end; the end is taken from the germline J gene. This sequence joins TRBV3 and TRBJ1-1; D gene unclear. Germline V gene data show CDR1 as SNHLY and CDR2 as FYNGKV (reference sequence). V was trimmed by 2 bases and J by 1 base, leaving 5 bases between them. This CDR3 is 13 amino acids long. CDR3: CASSLTGNTEVFF. The sequenced part of the CDR3 DNA is TGTGCCAGCAGCTTAACCGGAAACACAGAAGTCTTC.

Worth noting for this clone: Gene names and germline match the mouse. The missing CDR3 end, 1 residue past where the read stops, is filled in from the germline J gene. The chain uses TRBV5 and TRBJ1-3, with D unresolved. Germline-derived CDR1 and CDR2 are LGHNA and YNLKQL (reference sequence). This CDR3 region has 15 residues. V was shortened by 1 base and J by 0 bases, with 7 bases between the two germline ends. The part of the CDR3 DNA that was read is TGTGCCAGCAGCCAAGTTCCAGATTCTGGAAATACGCTCTAT. Translation gives CASSQVPDSGNTLY. The CDR3, in full, reads CASSQVPDSGNTLYF.

Details on this clone: The germline and genes are mouse ones. The read ends 1 residue shy of where the CDR3 ends; the end is completed using the germline J gene. V and J are TRBV31 and TRBJ2-3, with 8 nucleotides matching TRBD1. The CDR3 contains 16 residues. With 0 bases clipped from V and 0 bases from J, the junction kept 5 bases outside the gene matches. The germline V gene has CDR1 GKSSPN and CDR2 SITVG. Incomplete CDR3 DNA: TGTGCCTGGAGTCTAGACACAGGGGGGAGTGCAGAAACGCTGTAT. Amino acid sequence: CAWSLDTGGSAETLY. In full, the CDR3 is CAWSLDTGGSAETLYF.

Points on this clone: Mouse germline and gene names are used. The read terminates 1 residue before the CDR3 end, so the remaining end is supplied by the germline J gene. The chain carries TRBV3 and TRBJ2-3; TRBD1 or TRBD2 may be the D gene (5 bases each). V lost 4 bases to trimming and J lost 0 bases, with 5 bases between them. Per the germline V gene, CDR1 is SNHLY and CDR2 is FYNGKV (reference sequence). The CDR3 is 13 amino acids. Partial CDR3 DNA: TGTGCCAGCAGCTGGGGGAGTGCAGAAACGCTGTAT. It encodes CASSWGSAETLY. From start to end, the CDR3 is CASSWGSAETLYF.

On this clone: The listed genes are named as in mouse. The CDR3 end lies 1 residue beyond the end of the read and is filled in from the germline J gene. This chain connects TRBV3 to TRBJ1-2, with 7 bases identical to TRBD1. The ends lost 5 bases at V and 5 bases at J; junction bases unmatched: 5. CDR3 size: 13 residues. Looked up from germline, CDR1 is SNHLY and CDR2 is FYNGKV (reference sequence). CDR3 DNA, as far as it was read: TGTGCCAGCAGCCTCAGGGGGAGGTCCGACTACACC. It encodes CASSLRGRSDYT. Given in full, the CDR3 is CASSLRGRSDYTF.

Worth noting for this clone: Genes here carry mouse names. The CDR3 end falls 1 residue outside the read, so it is completed with the germline J gene. This chain joins TRBV31 and TRBJ2-7; 9 nucleotides align to TRBD2. CDR3 size: 13 residues. CDR1 is GKSSPN, CDR2 SITVG, per germline. The V and J ends lost 4 bases and 3 bases, in that order; junction bases with no gene match: 4. CDR3 DNA, as far as it was read: TGTGCCTGGATGGCTGGGGGGGGCTATGAACAGTAC. Amino acids: CAWMAGGGYEQY. The entire CDR3 sequence reads CAWMAGGGYEQYF.

As to this clone: Gene names and germline match the mouse. The read stops 1 residue short of the end of the CDR3; the missing end is completed from the germline J gene. The chain joins TRBV15 to TRBJ2-7; 12 bases are shared with TRBD2. The V gene's germline CDR1 is SGHND and CDR2 FRSKSL. Germline trimming cut 5 bases from V and 9 bases from J; bases unmatched to any gene: 5. The CDR3 spans 13 residues. CDR3 DNA (partial): TGTGCCAGCAGTCCGGGACTGGGGGGAGGACAGTAC. As protein: CASSPGLGGGQY. The whole CDR3 region reads CASSPGLGGGQYF.

On this clone itself: Mouse gene names apply. The read stops 1 residue short of the end of the CDR3; the missing end is completed from the germline J gene. The rearrangement links TRBV14 to TRBJ2-5; 7 nucleotides agree with TRBD1. Germline-derived CDR1 and CDR2 are SGHDT and FRDEAV. The CDR3 is 15 residues long. The J segment lost 0 bases and the V segment lost 3 bases, leaving 4 bases of the junction unmatched. The CDR3 bases that were read are TGTGCCAGCAGTTCTGACAGGGAAAACCAAGACACCCAGTAC. It is translated as CASSSDRENQDTQY. The full CDR3 sequence reads CASSSDRENQDTQYF.

For this clone: Gene names denote mouse genes. The read ends 1 residue early relative to the CDR3; the germline J gene fills the gap. The chain recombines TRBV12-1 with TRBJ1-6; D is unclear. TRBJ1-6 carries the ORF label, with uncertain function. V shed 2 bases and J shed 0 bases, with 4 bases lying between them. The CDR3 spans 14 residues. Germline V lookup: CDR1 SGHSN, CDR2 HYEKVE. The CDR3 bases that were read are TGTGCCAGCTCTCAGGGTTCCTATAATTCGCCCCTCTAC. Protein sequence: CASSQGSYNSPLY. The CDR3 reads in full as CASSQGSYNSPLYF.

With regard to this clone: The gene names given are mouse names. The read terminates 1 residue ahead of where the CDR3 ends, so the germline J gene completes it. This specimen includes other DNA sequences encoding the same CDR3. This chain connects TRBV29 to TRBJ2-5; D might be TRBD1 or TRBD2, each matching 5 bases. This CDR3 contains 12 residues. Trimming cost V 4 bases and J 5 bases, with 7 bases left between them. Germline CDR1 and CDR2: MSHET and SYDVDS. This CDR3 is CASSWGRDTQYF. Incomplete CDR3 DNA: TGTGCTAGCAGTTGGGGCAGAGACACCCAGTAC.